This passage covers 10 T cell receptor beta chains from one sample sequenced in a study of T cell responses to AZD1222 COVID-19 vaccine (dated by TCRdb to about 2021). This sample's time point label indicates: baseline before first vaccination. The library relied on the immunoSEQ multiplex PCR assay. Entries here come from immuneACCESS through TCRdb and include only in-frame sequences with V and J called. Some clones fail to appear in such tables; in the studies checked, an unresolved V gene covers under half of the shortfall, and the cause of the remainder is unknown. This sample has roughly 120,000 clones in its table, and around 90% of those were observed once. The ten largest make up roughly 7% of the sample. The sequences come from peripheral blood, collected on day 0 of AZD1222 vaccination. These TCRs come from an adult in good health.

The sample holds one count of this clone. In nucleotides, the CDR3 is TGTGCCAGCAGCGAAGTCTCAGATTCACCCCTCCACTTT. This gives the protein CASSEVSDSPLHF. The chain employs TRBV28 and TRBJ1-6, with unresolved D. The CDR3 runs 13 residues. V was trimmed by 6 bases and J by 8 bases, leaving 11 bases between them. Germline V gives CDR1 MDHEN, CDR2 SYDVKM.

This chain's CDR3 is CASSLRGGHPSSGNTIYF. CDR3 in DNA: TGTGCCAGCAGCTTACGTGGAGGGCACCCGAGCTCTGGAAACACCATATATTTT. The chain couples TRBV7-9 to TRBJ1-3; D uncertain. Germline values: CDR1 SEHNR, CDR2 FQNEAQ (reference sequence). The length of the CDR3 is 18 residues. The ends were cut back, 2 bases at V and 0 bases at J, with 17 bases in the middle.

The chain couples TRBV7-8 to TRBJ1-3; D not resolved. Per germline, CDR1 SGHVS and CDR2 FQNEAQ. Trimming pared 6 bases from V and 0 bases from J, leaving 12 bases between. The CDR3 is 15 residues long. CDR3 protein: CASSPQVISGNTIYF. CDR3 coding DNA: TGTGCCAGCAGTCCCCAGGTTATCTCTGGAAACACCATATATTTT. The full variable domain, rest sourced from reference TRBV7-8 and TRBJ1-3, is GAGVSQSPRYKVAKRGQDVALRCDPISGHVSLFWYQQALGQGPEFLTYFQNEAQLDKSGLPSDRFFAERPEGSVSTLKIQRTQQEDSAVYLCASSPQVISGNTIYFGEGSWLTVV.

The chain combines TRBV2 with TRBJ2-3, with 14 bases aligning to TRBD2. The CDR3 covers 14 residues. CDR1 SNHLY and CDR2 FYNNEI come from the germline V gene. V lost 8 bases and J lost 4; bases outside the gene matches: 2. Written as DNA, the CDR3 is TGTGCCAGCGGGACTAGCGGGGGATCAGATACGCAGTATTTT. This sequence encodes CASGTSGGSDTQYF.

The sample holds one count of this clone. This chain links TRBV5-1 with TRBJ2-7; 7 positions agree with TRBD2. The CDR3 consists of 16 residues. Germline V gene data show CDR1 as SGHRS and CDR2 as YFSETQ. V shed 0 bases and J 4 bases; nucleotides not matched to a gene: 10. CDR3 amino acids: CASSLAEAGMRYEQYF. In DNA form, the CDR3 reads TGCGCCAGCAGCTTGGCCGAAGCGGGGATGAGGTACGAGCAGTACTTC.

The rearrangement joins TRBV9 to TRBJ2-7; 9 positions agree with TRBD1. The CDR3 length is 14 residues. CDR1 SGDLS and CDR2 YYNGEE come from the germline V gene. J was trimmed by 4 bases and V by 4 bases; bases with no gene match: 6. CDR3: CASSTGGAGYEQYF. DNA of the CDR3: TGTGCCAGCAGCACAGGGGGCGCAGGATACGAGCAGTACTTC.

The V and J genes are TRBV15 and TRBJ1-4; D possibly corresponds to TRBD1 (5 bases). V lost 1 base to trimming and J lost 7 bases, with 13 bases between them. Germline CDR1 LNHNV, CDR2 YYDKDF (reference sequence). The CDR3 runs to 15 residues. This CDR3 is CATSRVFAGGEKLFF. DNA for the CDR3: TGTGCCACCAGCAGAGTTTTTGCGGGGGGTGAAAAACTGTTTTTT.

The rearrangement links TRBV4-1 to TRBJ1-4; 11 bases fit TRBD1. V shed 0 bases, J shed 7 bases, and the junction held 4 bases outside the gene matches. The CDR3 consists of 16 residues. CDR1 and CDR2 from the germline V gene are MGHRA and YSYEKL. The CDR3 DNA is TGCGCCAGCAGCCAAGATGTGGGGACAGGGGGTGAAAAACTGTTTTTT. It encodes CASSQDVGTGGEKLFF.

The chain couples TRBV6-5 to TRBJ1-3, with D maybe TRBD1 (5 bases). V was pared by 8 bases and J by 4 bases, with 15 bases between. CDR1 and CDR2 from the germline V gene are MNHEY and SVGAGI. The CDR3 sequence is 14 residues long. In nucleotides, the CDR3 is TGTGCCAGCGGAGTAGGGGCGCGGGGAAACACCATATATTTT. Residues: CASGVGARGNTIYF.

Notes on this clone: At the DNA level, this CDR3 is encoded by other sequences in the same sample as well. This chain connects TRBV4-2 to TRBJ1-5; 8 positions agree with TRBD1. The V and J ends lost 6 bases and 4 bases, in that order; junction bases with no gene match: 5. Looked up from germline, CDR1 is LGHNA and CDR2 is YNFKEQ. The CDR3 totals 14 residues. CDR3: CASSQQGDNQPQHF. In DNA form, the CDR3 reads TGTGCCAGCAGTCAACAGGGGGATAATCAGCCCCAGCATTTT.